The 25 T cell receptor beta chains below were found in one sample sequenced in a study of T cells after yellow fever vaccination. TCRdb itself ran the 5' RACE reads through MiXCR, one entry per CDR3 protein. The data show about 230,000 distinct CDR3 sequences, 6.7% seen once. The material was CD4+ T cells sorted from PBMCs, obtained on the day of the yellow fever booster vaccination. These receptors were taken from a man under 40 who received the YFV17D yellow fever vaccine.

This clonotype was found a few times. The chain joins TRBV29-1 to TRBJ2-1; D call uncertain. Trimming stripped 7 bases from V and 2 bases from J, with 9 bases between. This CDR3 comprises 12 residues. Germline assignment: CDR1 SQVTM and CDR2 ANQGSEA. The CDR3 DNA reads as TGCAGCGGGAGAATGGCCTACAATGAGCAGTTCTTC. Translated: CSGRMAYNEQFF.

The chain combines TRBV5-8 with TRBJ1-1; D gene unclear. The V end lost 2 bases, the J end lost 11 bases, and 16 bases lay between the germline ends. The length of the CDR3 is 13 residues. Germline values: CDR1 SGHTS, CDR2 YDEGEE. This CDR3 reads CASSFEGGVGAFF. The CDR3 region has the DNA TGTGCCAGCAGCTTCGAAGGCGGTGTGGGTGCTTTCTTT.

The gene calls are TRBV20-1 and TRBJ2-1; D gene unclear. Germline V lookup: CDR1 DFQATT, CDR2 SNEGSKA (reference sequence). V was trimmed by 1 base and J by 12 bases, leaving 10 bases between them. The length of the CDR3 is 11 residues. CDR3 nucleotide sequence: TGCAGTGCTAGAGTTAGGGCCGGGCAGTTCTTC. Its protein is CSARVRAGQFF.

V gene TRBV28 combines with J gene TRBJ2-3; D is undetermined. Trimming shortened V by 6 bases and J by 2 bases, and 12 bases separated the two germline ends. Germline V gene sequence: CDR1 MDHEN, CDR2 SYDVKM. The CDR3 has 14 residues. The CDR3 region is CASSSLRSTDTQYF. In nucleotides, the CDR3 is TGTGCCAGCAGCTCTCTCAGGTCCACAGATACGCAGTATTTT.

CDR3 in DNA: TGTGCCAGCAGCTTTTTAGGGCGTTTAGCGGGAGGATACAATGAGCAGTTCTTC. This encodes CASSFLGRLAGGYNEQFF. The J gene is TRBJ2-1, the V gene TRBV11-2; 10 bases match TRBD2. Unmatched junction bases numbered 12, after V lost 3 bases and J lost 4 bases. CDR1 SGHAT and CDR2 FQNNGV come from the germline V gene. This CDR3 spans 18 amino acids.

A few counts support this clonotype. V is TRBV6-6 and J is TRBJ2-3; a possible D gene is TRBD2 (6 bases). The CDR3 runs to 12 residues. V lost 0 bases to trimming and J lost 8 bases, with 6 bases between them. Germline CDR1 and CDR2: MNHNY and SVGAGI (reference sequence). The CDR3 sequence: CASSYSEGTQYF. For the CDR3, the DNA is TGTGCCAGCAGTTACTCGGAGGGTACGCAGTATTTT.

In its sample, this clonotype was seen many times. This chain links TRBV7-2 with TRBJ2-3, with 13 positions matching TRBD2. In germline, CDR1 is SGHTA, CDR2 FQGNSA. This CDR3 spans 16 amino acids. J lost 4 bases, V lost 4 bases, and 5 bases had no gene match. Written as DNA, the CDR3 is TGTGCCAGCAGCTCAACTAGCGGGAGGGCATCAGATACGCAGTATTTT. It specifies CASSSTSGRASDTQYF.

The J gene is TRBJ2-5, the V gene TRBV27; 9 bases fit TRBD1. Germline V gene lookup returns CDR1 MNHEY and CDR2 SMNVEV (reference sequence). The V gene end was trimmed by 8 bases and the J gene end by 1 base; junction bases not matched to a gene: 2. The CDR3 runs 13 residues. The CDR3 is CASGQGLQETQYF. The CDR3 DNA reads as TGTGCCAGCGGACAGGGGCTCCAAGAGACCCAGTACTTC.

The chain is built from TRBV10-3 and TRBJ2-5; 8 positions match TRBD1. The CDR3 is made up of 14 amino acids. Germline CDR1 ENHRY, CDR2 SYGVKD. The V and J ends lost 9 bases and 5 bases, in that order; junction bases with no gene match: 11. This CDR3 is CAIRGQDSGETQYF. In DNA, the CDR3 is TGTGCCATAAGGGGACAGGACTCAGGGGAGACCCAGTACTTC.

A few counts support this clonotype. This chain uses TRBV12-3 or TRBV12-4 with TRBJ2-2; TRBD2 matches 7 bases. V lost 7 bases, J lost 1 base, and 3 bases stayed unmatched. The CDR3 totals 14 residues. The CDR3 coding sequence is TGTGCCAGCAACCAGCGGGAGAACACCGGGGAGCTGTTTTTT. Translated: CASNQRENTGELFF.

This clonotype was recorded at least ten times. For the CDR3, the DNA is TGTGCCAGCACTACCGACAGCAACTATGGCTACACCTTC. This translates into CASTTDSNYGYTF. V and J are TRBV28 and TRBJ1-2; D perhaps matches TRBD1 (5 bases). In germline, CDR1 is MDHEN, CDR2 SYDVKM. This CDR3 is built from 13 residues. The ends were cut back, 7 bases at V and 2 bases at J, with 11 bases in the middle.

This chain joins TRBV5-4 and TRBJ2-7; TRBD2 agrees at 10 bases. Trimming removed 5 bases from V and 5 bases from J; junction bases left unmatched: 7. The CDR3 runs to 14 residues. Germline loops: CDR1 SGHNT, CDR2 YYREEE (reference sequence). The CDR3 DNA is TGTGCCAGCAGTTTCCGGACTAGCGGCCACGAGCAGTACTTC. This gives the protein CASSFRTSGHEQYF.

In its sample, this clonotype was seen a few times. This chain connects TRBV10-3 to TRBJ2-2; D might be TRBD2 (5 bases). CDR1 and CDR2 (germline): ENHRY, SYGVKD. V was cut by 8 bases and J by 4 bases, with 11 bases left in between. The CDR3 consists of 13 residues. This chain's CDR3 is CAISREPTGELFF. DNA for the CDR3: TGTGCCATCTCCCGGGAACCCACCGGGGAGCTGTTTTTT.

This clonotype was counted at least ten times. CDR3 loop: CASSLVLGMIQGADTDTQYF. The DNA for the CDR3 is TGTGCCAGCAGCCTAGTCTTGGGAATGATACAGGGGGCGGACACAGATACGCAGTATTTT. The J gene is TRBJ2-3, the V gene TRBV11-1, with 9 bases fitting TRBD1. Germline lookup yields CDR1 SGHAT and CDR2 FQDESV (reference sequence). The CDR3 runs 20 residues. Losses at the gene ends were 5 bases for V and 2 bases for J; bases not matched to a gene: 20.

Only a few counts were recorded for this clonotype. The rearrangement joins TRBV21-1 to TRBJ1-2. TRBV21-1 is flagged as a pseudogene. The CDR3 contains 14 residues. The chain's CDR3 is CASSKEKDDYGYTF. CDR3 DNA: TGTGCCAGCAGCAAAGAAAAGGATGACTATGGCTACACCTTC.

This clonotype was seen many times. The chain carries TRBV4-3 and TRBJ2-7; maybe TRBD1 (5 bases). This CDR3 is built from 14 residues. Trimming took 0 bases from V and 2 from J, leaving 8 bases between them. Germline V gene lookup returns CDR1 LGHNA and CDR2 YSLEER. The CDR3 region is CASSQDAGPYEQYF. As DNA, the CDR3 is TGCGCCAGCAGCCAAGATGCAGGGCCCTACGAGCAGTACTTC.

V gene TRBV7-2 combines with J gene TRBJ2-3; 14 bases align to TRBD2. The length of the CDR3 is 16 residues. Trimming cost V 5 bases and J 4 bases; bases outside gene matches: 5. Looked up from germline, CDR1 is SGHTA and CDR2 is FQGNSA. CDR3 residues: CASSPRLAGGADTQYF. In DNA form, the CDR3 reads TGTGCCAGCAGCCCAAGACTAGCGGGAGGGGCAGATACGCAGTATTTT.

The CDR3 DNA follows: TGTGCCACATACCACCCGGGCTTACCTGAAGCTTTCTTT. It encodes CATYHPGLPEAFF. The chain links TRBV10-3 to TRBJ1-1; no definite D call. This CDR3 region has 13 residues. V lost 10 bases and J 6 bases, leaving 18 bases between the germline ends. Germline V gene lookup returns CDR1 ENHRY and CDR2 SYGVKD.

There are a few counts of this clonotype. The chain carries TRBV7-9 and TRBJ2-1; TRBD2 matches 8 bases. Looked up from germline, CDR1 is SEHNR and CDR2 is FQNEAQ (reference sequence). V was pared by 2 bases and J by 0 bases, with 6 bases of the junction left unmatched. The CDR3 sequence is 17 residues long. The CDR3 here is CASSLFTSGLSYNEQFF. In nucleotides, the CDR3 is TGTGCCAGCAGCTTATTTACTAGCGGCCTCTCCTACAATGAGCAGTTCTTC.

This clonotype was observed at least ten times. V usage is TRBV7-8 and J usage is TRBJ1-5, with TRBD1 as a possible D gene (6 bases). V lost 6 bases and J 4 bases, leaving 13 bases between the germline ends. Germline V gene data show CDR1 as SGHVS and CDR2 as FQNEAQ. CDR3 length: 14 amino acids. The CDR3 loop is CASRQGPGNQPQHF. CDR3 in DNA: TGTGCCAGCAGACAGGGACCGGGGAATCAGCCCCAGCATTTT.

This clonotype was seen at least ten times. This rearrangement joins TRBV29-1 to TRBJ2-2; the D gene is possibly TRBD2 (6 bases). Germline CDR1 SQVTM, CDR2 ANQGSEA. V lost 4 bases, J lost 1 base, and 10 bases lay in between. The CDR3 consists of 14 residues. The CDR3 is CSVVGGGNTGELFF. In DNA form, the CDR3 reads TGCAGCGTTGTGGGAGGAGGGAACACCGGGGAGCTGTTTTTT.

A few counts support this clonotype. This rearrangement joins TRBV20-1 to TRBJ2-3; a weak D match, TRBD1 (6 bases). V lost 3 bases to trimming and J lost 0 bases, with 10 bases between them. CDR1 is DFQATT, CDR2 SNEGSKA, per germline (reference sequence). The CDR3 has 14 amino acids. The CDR3 spells CSASGTRSTDTQYF. CDR3 sequence (DNA): TGCAGTGCTAGTGGGACAAGGAGCACAGATACGCAGTATTTT.

This clonotype was recorded a few times. This chain links TRBV29-1 with TRBJ2-3; D perhaps matches TRBD1 (5 bases). The CDR3 extends over 13 amino acids. Germline V gene data show CDR1 as SQVTM and CDR2 as ANQGSEA. The germline V and J ends were trimmed by 4 bases and 0 bases, with 8 bases remaining between them. The CDR3 region is CSVVAGSTDTQYF. CDR3 nucleotide sequence: TGCAGCGTTGTGGCAGGGAGCACAGATACGCAGTATTTT.

The chain has TRBV5-4 and TRBJ2-5; D gene uncertain. Germline-derived CDR1 and CDR2 are SGHNT and YYREEE (reference sequence). The V and J ends lost 3 bases and 1 base respectively, with 7 bases between them. This CDR3 is built from 13 residues. This CDR3 is CASSWGAQETQYF. CDR3 DNA: TGTGCCAGCAGCTGGGGTGCCCAAGAGACCCAGTACTTC.

This chain joins TRBV19 and TRBJ2-3; 7 bases line up with TRBD1. The CDR3 length is 14 residues. The germline gives CDR1 LNHDA, CDR2 SQIVND (reference sequence). Trimming took 4 bases from V and 4 from J; bases not matched to a gene: 5. CDR3 in DNA: TGTGCCAGTAGTACATCGACAGGGCCAGATACGCAGTATTTT. Translation: CASSTSTGPDTQYF. Supplemented by reference TRBV19 and TRBJ2-3, the full variable domain reads DGGITQSPKYLFRKEGQNVTLSCEQNLNHDAMYWYRQDPGQGLRLIYYSQIVNDFQKGDIAEGYSVSREKKESFPLTVTSAQKNPTAFYLCASSTSTGPDTQYFGPGTRLTVL.